This T cell receptor (beta chain) is from a study of memory CD4+ T cells and cytomegalovirus serostatus. This clone was counted once. Germline-derived CDR1 and CDR2 are SGHTA and FQGNSA. V lost 4 bases and J lost 9; bases outside the gene matches: 15. This CDR3 contains 15 residues. Single viable CD3+CD4+CD8-CD45RO+ cells were sorted as the memory CD4+ T cells. Sequenced by immunoSEQ multiplex PCR; TCRdb stores in-frame clones only, minus some. This table has approximately 74,000 clones, more than 75% appearing once. This chain joins TRBV7-2 and TRBJ2-7, with 7 bases that match TRBD1. Specimen: memory CD4+ T cells from blood. The sequence came from an adult in good health and CMV-seropositive. CDR3 in amino acids: CASSSQPSTGVGQYF. The CDR3 DNA follows: TGTGCCAGCAGCTCTCAACCATCCACAGGGGTCGGGCAGTACTTC.